The entry that follows covers one T cell receptor beta chain sequence. In each case, RNA was isolated and then reverse transcribed into cDNA as the sequencing template. Sequencing was performed with immunoSEQ multiplex PCR; in TCRdb, only in-frame clones are kept and a portion is missing. The sample yields some 180,000 clones, about 63% seen once. Trimming took off 5 bases at V and 0 bases at J, with 15 bases between the two ends. From germline, CDR1 is SGHTA and CDR2 FQGNSA. The CDR3 consists of 16 residues. The source of the sample is a study of CD8+ T cells in alopecia areata. The rearrangement links TRBV7-2 to TRBJ2-3; the D gene is possibly TRBD2 (6 bases). The specimen was CD4+ T cells sorted from blood, collected at week 0. This clonotype was obtained from a human donor with alopecia areata. As DNA, the CDR3 is TGTGCCAGCAGCCTAGAGGGACTTCATAGCACAGATACGCAGTATTTT. This encodes CASSLEGLHSTDTQYF.